This note documents a single T cell receptor beta chain sequence. V trimming: 5 bases; J trimming: 8 bases; junction bases outside the gene matches: 10. In germline, CDR1 is SGDLS, CDR2 YYNGEE. CDR3 length equals 15 residues. Use of 60 Vbeta and 13 Jbeta primers characterized the PCR. Profiled with immunoSEQ multiplex PCR; TCRdb holds only in-frame clones, not every one. The data show hundreds of thousands of clones, 70% to 90% seen once. The data originate from a study of cytomegalovirus exposure and HLA in healthy donors. V is TRBV9 and J is TRBJ2-1; TRBD2 aligns across 10 bases. Specimen: PBMCs. This clonotype was sampled from a girl aged 2 to 10 in good health and CMV-seronegative. CDR3 protein: CASRPGSSGSYEQFF. CDR3 bases: TGTGCCAGCAGACCTGGGTCTAGCGGGAGCTATGAGCAGTTCTTC.